These 9 T cell receptor beta chains came from one sample sequenced in a study of blood T cell repertoires in COVID-19. Repertoires were generated with immunoSEQ multiplex PCR, while TCRdb's copy carries only in-frame clones and drops some. Counted here are hundreds of thousands of clones, 88% occurring once; the ten biggest clones make up approximately 0.7%. The sequenced material came from peripheral blood. The receptors were sampled from a human donor in a cohort sampled during active COVID-19.

This chain connects TRBV4-1 to TRBJ2-5; 7 bases map to TRBD1. The CDR3 is 16 amino acids. Germline CDR1 MGHRA, CDR2 YSYEKL. Trimming at V came to 0 bases and at J to 5 bases, leaving 9 bases not matched to a gene. CDR3 loop: CASSQDHQGDHETQYF. The CDR3 bases are TGCGCCAGCAGCCAAGATCACCAGGGGGATCACGAGACCCAGTACTTC.

The chain links TRBV18 to TRBJ1-2; TRBD1 aligns across 7 bases. V lost 6 bases to trimming and J lost 4 bases; unmatched junction nucleotides: 5. Looked up from germline, CDR1 is KGHSH and CDR2 is LQKENI. The CDR3 has 13 amino acids. The CDR3: CASSWDRTYGYTF. CDR3 sequence (DNA): TGTGCCAGCTCCTGGGACAGAACCTATGGCTACACCTTC.

The chain links TRBV27 to TRBJ2-5; no clear D. The CDR3 runs to 14 residues. V was shortened by 0 bases and J by 4 bases, with 9 bases between the two germline ends. Germline lookup yields CDR1 MNHEY and CDR2 SMNVEV (reference sequence). CDR3 amino acids: CASSLSFGGETQYF. The CDR3 bases are TGTGCCAGCAGTTTATCCTTCGGTGGAGAGACCCAGTACTTC.

The CDR3, as DNA: TGTGCCAGCTCACCCGAGACAGGGTGGAACACTGAAGCTTTCTTT. Protein: CASSPETGWNTEAFF. The gene calls are TRBV18 and TRBJ1-1; 7 bases line up with TRBD1. Trimming removed 3 bases from V and 1 base from J; junction bases left unmatched: 5. The CDR3 length is 15 residues. CDR1 and CDR2 from the germline V gene are KGHSH and LQKENI.

V is TRBV10-3 and J is TRBJ2-7, with 8 bases identical to TRBD1. V lost 3 bases, J lost 0 bases, and 4 bases stayed unmatched. The germline gives CDR1 ENHRY, CDR2 SYGVKD. CDR3 length: 15 amino acids. The CDR3 nucleotides are TGTGCCATCAGTGATCGGGACAGGTACTCCTACGAGCAGTACTTC. This gives the protein CAISDRDRYSYEQYF.

This chain connects TRBV3-1 (or the pseudogene TRBV3-2) to TRBJ2-1; 7 nucleotides align to TRBD2. The V and J ends lost 4 bases and 2 bases, in that order; junction bases with no gene match: 14. Germline V gene lookup returns CDR1 LGHDT and CDR2 YNNKEL (reference sequence). This CDR3 region has 18 residues. The DNA for the CDR3 is TGTGCCAGCAGCCCCCGGAAACCCAGCGGGGCCACCTACAATGAGCAGTTCTTC. Amino acid sequence: CASSPRKPSGATYNEQFF.

The chain links TRBV6-6 to TRBJ2-6; a possible D gene is TRBD2 (6 bases). There are 16 residues in the CDR3. The germline V gene encodes CDR1 MNHNY and CDR2 SVGAGI (reference sequence). V was cut by 0 bases and J by 1 base, with 7 bases left in between. The CDR3 loop is CASSYSAGSGANVLTF. The CDR3 region has the DNA TGTGCCAGCAGTTACTCGGCGGGGTCTGGGGCCAACGTCCTGACTTTC.

The count of this clone is one. The chain uses TRBV3-1 (or the pseudogene TRBV3-2) and TRBJ2-7, with a possible D match to TRBD2 (5 bases). Trimming pared 0 bases from V and 6 bases from J, leaving 30 bases between. Germline CDR1 and CDR2: LGHDT and YNNKEL (reference sequence). CDR3 length: 20 amino acids. CDR3 coding DNA: TGTGCCAGCAGCCAAGATAGGTGGCTGGTGGGGAGTGGGGTGGTGTGCGAGCAGTACTTC. It encodes CASSQDRWLVGSGVVCEQYF.

The chain links TRBV2 to TRBJ1-4; D not certain. CDR3 length: 15 residues. With 6 bases removed from V and 8 bases from J, the gap between germline ends came to 19 bases. The germline CDR1 and CDR2 sequences are SNHLY and FYNNEI. CDR3 in DNA: TGTGCCAGCAGCCTACTAAGCCCCATGAAGGAAAAACTGTTTTTT. This translates into CASSLLSPMKEKLFF.